This TCR beta chain was sequenced in a study of blood T cell repertoires in COVID-19. Whole-study context: Samples of COVID-19 (acute and convalescent) were obtained from the United States, Italy and Spain. Sources were T cells, B-cell-depleted T cells, or PBMCs; the material itself was cDNA or gDNA.

Authors' methods: Estimated nucleated cell counts came from reference gene primer amplification. TCRdb's table, derived via immunoSEQ multiplex PCR, lists solely in-frame clones and lacks some. The V and J calls and clone size are taken from that table; D and trimming were inferred from the DNA. Of 200,000 to 250,000 clones in the sample, 75% to 85% were seen once. The CDR3 runs to 16 residues. V lost 3 bases to trimming and J lost 1 base; unmatched junction nucleotides: 5. Germline assignment: CDR1 MDHEN and CDR2 SYDVKM. Material for sequencing was peripheral blood. This sequence originates from a woman between 50 and 59 years old with acute or convalescent COVID-19. The chain employs TRBV28 and TRBJ2-3, with 9 bases aligning to TRBD2. This CDR3 reads CASSFLAGGGTDTQYF. CDR3 DNA: TGTGCCAGCAGTTTCCTGGCGGGGGGGGGCACAGATACGCAGTATTTT.